The sequence of this T cell receptor beta chain was determined in a study of blood T cell repertoires in COVID-19. Looking at the study overall: Acute and convalescent COVID-19 specimens originated in the United States, Italy and Spain. Sources were T cells, B-cell-depleted T cells, or PBMCs; the material itself was cDNA or gDNA.

Authors' analysis steps: From reference gene primer amplification, estimates of nucleated cell counts were derived. The assay was immunoSEQ multiplex PCR, and TCRdb's table has in-frame clones only and misses some. That table furnishes V, J and clone size, whereas the DNA furnished D and trimming. Altogether around 280,000 clones are present, 75% to 90% being singletons, with the ten largest covering roughly 2.1%. Germline loops: CDR1 SGHKS, CDR2 YYEKEE (reference sequence). The junction had 5 bases not matched to a gene; V was cut back by 2 bases and J by 0 bases. The CDR3 consists of 17 residues. The J gene is TRBJ1-5, the V gene TRBV5-5; 10 bases line up with TRBD1. This TCR came from a woman aged 30 to 39 who had recovered from COVID-19. The sample taken for sequencing was peripheral blood. CDR3 bases: TGTGCCAGCAGCTTCGGGACAGGGGACTTTAGCAATCAGCCCCAGCATTTT. Amino acids: CASSFGTGDFSNQPQHF.